A single sample is the source of the 10 T cell receptor beta chains below, sequenced in a study of CD8+ T cells in alopecia areata (dated by TCRdb to the late 2010s). Read against the paper, the sample's time point label means: baseline before oral tofacitinib. The library was made by the immunoSEQ multiplex PCR assay. RNA was extracted from all samples and reverse transcribed into cDNA, which served as template for TCR sequencing. This is the immuneACCESS table as TCRdb keeps it, with only in-frame sequences that have V and J called. A part of the clones is gone; compared with another copy, unresolved V genes explain less than half, and the rest is unexplained. The sample data list approximately 140,000 clones, and around 87% of these were observed just once. Of the sample, around 16% is held by the ten largest clones. The specimen was CD8+ T cells sorted from blood, collected at week 0. These receptors were obtained from a human donor with alopecia areata.

This clone showed up just a few times. This rearrangement joins TRBV11-2 to TRBJ2-7; 7 nucleotides line up with TRBD2. There are 14 residues in the CDR3. Per the germline V gene, CDR1 is SGHAT and CDR2 is FQNNGV. The ends lost 4 bases at V and 2 bases at J; junction bases unmatched: 5. The CDR3 spells CASSYGGGPYEQYF. The CDR3 region has the DNA TGTGCCAGCAGCTATGGGGGAGGGCCCTACGAGCAGTACTTC.

This chain uses TRBV30 with TRBJ1-5; tentatively, D is TRBD1 (5 bases). CDR1 is GTSNPN and CDR2 is SVGIG in the germline V gene (reference sequence). The CDR3 has 13 residues. Between the trimmed V and J ends, which lost 0 bases and 3 bases, there was a span of 6 bases. This chain's CDR3 is CAWSVQVNQPQHF. CDR3 in DNA: TGTGCCTGGAGTGTACAGGTCAATCAGCCCCAGCATTTT.

The rearrangement uses TRBV6-5 and TRBJ2-5; 13 bases map to TRBD2. The last part of the DNA fits TRBJ2-7 better; the J call may be wrong. The germline CDR1 and CDR2 sequences are MNHEY and SVGAGI. The length of the CDR3 is 13 residues. CDR3 in amino acids: CASGLAGAYEQYF. The DNA of the CDR3 is TGTGCCAGCGGACTAGCGGGAGCCTACGAGCAGTACTTC.

This rearrangement joins TRBV27 to TRBJ2-7; possibly TRBD1 for D (5 bases). CDR1 and CDR2 from the germline V gene are MNHEY and SMNVEV (reference sequence). This CDR3 is built from 14 residues. V gave up 3 bases and J gave up 2 bases, with 11 bases separating them. The CDR3 nucleotides read TGTGCCAGCAGTTTGGGGCCAGATACCTACGAGCAGTACTTC. Protein product: CASSLGPDTYEQYF.

V is TRBV5-6 and J is TRBJ2-7, with 7 bases lining up with TRBD1. CDR1 SGHDT and CDR2 YYEEEE come from the germline V gene. Trimming took 4 bases from V and 6 from J; bases not matched to a gene: 16. There are 16 residues in the CDR3. In nucleotides, the CDR3 is TGTGCCAGCAGCCCAGGACAGGTGGCCCCTCGACGCGAGCAGTACTTC. This codes for CASSPGQVAPRREQYF.

The rearrangement links TRBV18 to TRBJ1-2, with D maybe TRBD1 (5 bases). Germline CDR1 and CDR2: KGHSH and LQKENI. V lost 7 bases and J lost 4, with 16 bases in between. The CDR3 consists of 14 residues. The CDR3 nucleotides read TGTGCCAGCTATTTACAGGTTTCCCCCTATGGCTACACCTTC. The encoded protein is CASYLQVSPYGYTF.

There are many counts of this clone. The chain uses TRBV6-4 and TRBJ2-3; D is uncertain. CDR1 MRHNA and CDR2 SNTAGT come from the germline V gene. Trimming removed 2 bases from V and 0 bases from J, with 0 bases in between. The CDR3 totals 12 residues. The CDR3 spells CASSDSTDTQYF. In nucleotides, the CDR3 is TGTGCCAGCAGTGACAGCACAGATACGCAGTATTTT.

The chain links TRBV2 to TRBJ2-4; D is uncertain. Germline CDR1 SNHLY, CDR2 FYNNEI. V shed 2 bases and J shed 0 bases, with 5 bases lying between them. CDR3 size: 14 residues. Here the CDR3 DNA reads TGTGCCAGCAGTGAAATGGTAGCCAAAAACATTCAGTACTTC. Residues: CASSEMVAKNIQYF.

This clone was counted once. Its ends do not fully match the called genes, so a read error is possible. The chain links TRBV27 to TRBJ2-5; D is unclear. This CDR3 region has 13 residues. Looked up from germline, CDR1 is MNHEY and CDR2 is SMNVEV (reference sequence). CDR3 loop: CASSFHTQETRYF. CDR3 nucleotides: TGTGCCAGCAGTTTTCATACCCAAGAGACCCGGTACTTC.

V is TRBV27 and J is TRBJ2-7; 7 bases line up with TRBD2. The V gene end was trimmed by 2 bases and the J gene end by 5 bases; junction bases not matched to a gene: 9. CDR3 length: 15 amino acids. Looked up from germline, CDR1 is MNHEY and CDR2 is SMNVEV (reference sequence). CDR3 sequence reads: CASSLLRESGDEQYF. The CDR3 DNA sequence: TGTGCCAGCAGTTTACTGCGGGAGTCTGGTGACGAGCAGTACTTC.